A single T cell receptor beta chain is shown here with its context. The repertoire was sequenced with immunoSEQ multiplex PCR; TCRdb's copy has only in-frame clones and lacks some. The profile shows 70,000 to 90,000 clones, over 85% of them singletons. The germline V gene encodes CDR1 SGHNT and CDR2 YYREEE (reference sequence). The trim removed 8 bases at V and 3 bases at J, leaving 7 bases unmatched. The CDR3 loop spans 14 amino acids. This sample is drawn from a study of T cell changes during pregnancy in multiple sclerosis. The source was peripheral blood, collected in the first trimester of pregnancy. This clonotype was sampled from a female donor with multiple sclerosis, enrolled in a pregnancy study. The V gene is TRBV5-4, the J gene TRBJ2-2, with 7 positions matching TRBD2. CDR3 DNA sequence: TGTGCCAGTAAGGGAGGGCCGTACACCGGGGAGCTGTTTTTT. Translating gives CASKGGPYTGELFF.